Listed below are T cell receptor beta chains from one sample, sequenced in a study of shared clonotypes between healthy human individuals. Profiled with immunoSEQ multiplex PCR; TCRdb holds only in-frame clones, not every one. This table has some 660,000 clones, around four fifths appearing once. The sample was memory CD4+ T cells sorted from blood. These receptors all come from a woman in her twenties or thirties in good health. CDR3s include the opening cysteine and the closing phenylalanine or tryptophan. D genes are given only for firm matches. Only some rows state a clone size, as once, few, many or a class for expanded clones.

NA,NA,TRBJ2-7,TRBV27,TGTGCCAGCAGTCTTAAAAGCTCCTACGAGCAGTACTTC,CASSLKSSYEQYF
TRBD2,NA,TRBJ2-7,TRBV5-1,TGCGCCAGCAGTCCCGGACTAGCGGGACAGTACGAGCAGTACTTC,CASSPGLAGQYEQYF
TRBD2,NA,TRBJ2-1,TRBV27,TGTGCCAGCAGCACTGGGACTAGCGGGAGAATCCCCTACAATGAGCAGTTCTTC,CASSTGTSGRIPYNEQFF
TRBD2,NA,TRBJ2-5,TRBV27,TGTGCCAGCAGTTTGGCACGGCCGATCGGGGGGGGAGAGACCCAGTACTTC,CASSLARPIGGGETQYF
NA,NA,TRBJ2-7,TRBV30,TGTGCCTCGACTAGAAATGACTCCTACGAGCAGTACTTC,CASTRNDSYEQYF
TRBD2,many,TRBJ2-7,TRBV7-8,TGTGCCAGCAGCTTAGCGAGCACTAGCGGGAGCGAGCAGTACTTC,CASSLASTSGSEQYF
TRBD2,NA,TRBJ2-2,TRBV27,TGTGCCAGCAGTTTAAGGGGGAGCGCTAGCGGGAGGGCGAGGGAGCTGTTTTTT,CASSLRGSASGRARELFF
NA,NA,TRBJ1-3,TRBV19,TGTGCCAGTAGTATGTATGGCATGACCGGAAACACCATATATTTT,CASSMYGMTGNTIYF
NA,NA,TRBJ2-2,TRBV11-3,TGTGCCAGCAGCTTAGGGACAGGAGGGACCGGGGAGCTGTTTTTT,CASSLGTGGTGELFF
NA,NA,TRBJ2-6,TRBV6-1,TGTGCCAGCAGTTTAACCCCCCTTGGAGCCAACGTCCTGACTTTC,CASSLTPLGANVLTF
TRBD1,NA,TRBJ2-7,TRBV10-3,TGTGCCATCAGATCAACAGGGGACAACGAGCAGTACTTC,CAIRSTGDNEQYF
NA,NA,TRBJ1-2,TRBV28,TGTGCCAGCAGGGCGCCGGCTGGCTACACCTTC,CASRAPAGYTF
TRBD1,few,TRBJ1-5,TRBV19,TGTGCCAGTCGACTTCAGGGGGCTGGCAATCAGCCCCAGCATTTT,CASRLQGAGNQPQHF
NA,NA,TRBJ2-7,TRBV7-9,TGTGCCAGCAGTCCCGCGTGGCGTGCGTACGAGCAGTACTTC,CASSPAWRAYEQYF
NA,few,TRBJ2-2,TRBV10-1,TGCGCCAGAAGGGACTGCCCGGGGAATACGAACACCGGGGAGCTGTTTTTT,CARRDCPGNTNTGELFF
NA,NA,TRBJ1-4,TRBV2,TGTGCCAGCAGTATGCGGAATGAAAAACTGTTTTTT,CASSMRNEKLFF
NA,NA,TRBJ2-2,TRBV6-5,TGTGCCAGCAGTTACTTCTCCAGTGGAACCGGGGAGCTGTTTTTT,CASSYFSSGTGELFF
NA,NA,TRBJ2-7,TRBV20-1,TGCAGTGCTAGTTTAGTTTACGAGCAGTACTTC,CSASLVYEQYF
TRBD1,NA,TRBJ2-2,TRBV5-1,TGCGCCAGCAGCTTGGGCGGGACAGGGGATACCGGGGAGCTGTTTTTT,CASSLGGTGDTGELFF
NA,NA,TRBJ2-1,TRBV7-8,TGTGCCAGCAGCTTGGGGCCGGGGGACTACAATGAGCAGTTCTTC,CASSLGPGDYNEQFF
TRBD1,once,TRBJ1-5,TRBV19,TGTGCCAGTAGTATTCATACAGGGGGTTTCGGTCTAAATCAGCCCCAGCATTTT,CASSIHTGGFGLNQPQHF
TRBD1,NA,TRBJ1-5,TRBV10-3,TGTGCCATCAGTGAAGGGACAGGTTCTCAGCCCCAGCATTTT,CAISEGTGSQPQHF
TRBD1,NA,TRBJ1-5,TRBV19,TGTGCCAGTAGTATCACAGGGGGACGGAGACAGCCCCAGCATTTT,CASSITGGRRQPQHF
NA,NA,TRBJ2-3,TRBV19,TGTGCCAGTAGTATAGATGGGACGGGAGCGAACACAGATACGCAGTATTTT,CASSIDGTGANTDTQYF
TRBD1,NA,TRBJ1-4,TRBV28,TGTGCCAGCAGTTCAGGACAGGGGAGAGAAAAACTGTTTTTT,CASSSGQGREKLFF
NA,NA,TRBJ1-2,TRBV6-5,TGTGCCAGCAGTTCGTCCTTCCCCTATGGCTACACCTTC,CASSSSFPYGYTF
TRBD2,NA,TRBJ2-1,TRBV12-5,TGTGCTAGTGGTCCAGGACTAGCGGGCGACACGTTCAATGAGCAGTTCTTC,CASGPGLAGDTFNEQFF
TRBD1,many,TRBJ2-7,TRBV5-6,TGTGCCAGCAGCCCCCCCGGGACAGGGTTCTACGAGCAGTACTTC,CASSPPGTGFYEQYF
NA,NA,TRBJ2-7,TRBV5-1,TGCGCCAGCAGCACAGGGACGTCTTACGAGCAGTACTTC,CASSTGTSYEQYF
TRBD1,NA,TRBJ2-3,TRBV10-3,TGTGCCATCAGTCGGACAGGGAATACGCAGTATTTT,CAISRTGNTQYF
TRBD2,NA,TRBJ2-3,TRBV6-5,TGTGCCAGCAGTTCCAGACTAGCGGGAGGTTCCGATACGCAGTATTTT,CASSSRLAGGSDTQYF
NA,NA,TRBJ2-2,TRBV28,TGTGCCAGCAACATCAACACCGGGGAGCTGTTTTTT,CASNINTGELFF
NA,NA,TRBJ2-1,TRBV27,TGTGCCAGCAGCCCCTCGCGCAATGAGCAGTTCTTC,CASSPSRNEQFF
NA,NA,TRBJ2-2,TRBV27,TGTGCCAGCAGGCCGGGGACAACGAACACCGGGGAGCTGTTTTTT,CASRPGTTNTGELFF
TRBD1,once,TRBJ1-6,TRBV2,TGTGCCAGCACGGGACAGGTGGAATCACCCCTCCACTTT,CASTGQVESPLHF
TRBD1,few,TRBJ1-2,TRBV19,TGTGCCAGTAGTCTCTCCGGGACAGGGGTATCCCACTATGGCTACACCTTC,CASSLSGTGVSHYGYTF
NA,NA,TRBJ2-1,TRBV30,TGTGCCTGGATGACGTACAATGAGCAGTTCTTC,CAWMTYNEQFF
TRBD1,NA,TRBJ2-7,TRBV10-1,TGCGCCAGCAGCACCGGGACAGGAGAGAGAGAGCAGTACTTC,CASSTGTGEREQYF
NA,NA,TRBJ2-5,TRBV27,TGTGCCAGCAGTAGGGGGACGGAAGAAGAGACCCAGTACTTC,CASSRGTEEETQYF
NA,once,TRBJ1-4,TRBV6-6,TGTGCCAGCAGTTACGGCTCTGGTCTTAATGAAAAACTGTTTTTT,CASSYGSGLNEKLFF
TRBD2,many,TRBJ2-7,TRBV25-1,TGTGCCAGCAGTGATCAAGGGGCTAGGACTAGCGCGGAGGAGCAGTACTTC,CASSDQGARTSAEEQYF
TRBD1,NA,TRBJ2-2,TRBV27,TGTGCCAGCAGTTCGGGGGCCGGGACAGGGGCTCCCACCGGGGAGCTGTTTTTT,CASSSGAGTGAPTGELFF
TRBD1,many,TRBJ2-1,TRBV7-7,TGTGCCAGCAGCCCTGGACAGGAGGCCTACAATGAGCAGTTCTTC,CASSPGQEAYNEQFF
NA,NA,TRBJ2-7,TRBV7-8,TGTGCCAGCAGCCCCCGGGACTCCCTTTACGAGCAGTACTTC,CASSPRDSLYEQYF
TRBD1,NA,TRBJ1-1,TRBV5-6,TGTGCCAGCCGTCGACAGGGGATGAACACTGAAGCTTTCTTT,CASRRQGMNTEAFF
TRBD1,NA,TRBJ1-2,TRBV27,TGTGCCAGCGGTACGGGACAGGGAAACTATGGCTACACCTTC,CASGTGQGNYGYTF
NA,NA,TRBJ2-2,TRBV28,TGTGCCAGTTGTCCCGGGACGGCTAACACCGGGGAGCTGTTTTTT,CASCPGTANTGELFF
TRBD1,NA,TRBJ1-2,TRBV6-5,TGTGCCAGCAGTACGCCGGGACAGGCGAACTATGGCTACACCTTC,CASSTPGQANYGYTF
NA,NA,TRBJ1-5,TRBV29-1,TGCAGCGTGGGAACAGGGTCTGCCAGTGATCAGCCCCAGCATTTT,CSVGTGSASDQPQHF
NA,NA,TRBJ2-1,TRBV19,TGTGCCAGTATCGGCTCGGGCTTATCCTACAATGAGCAGTTCTTC,CASIGSGLSYNEQFF
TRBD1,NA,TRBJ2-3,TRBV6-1,TGTGCCAGCAGGGCAGGACAGGGAACAGATACGCAGTATTTT,CASRAGQGTDTQYF
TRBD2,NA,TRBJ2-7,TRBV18,TGTGCCAGCTCACCACGGGCAGCGGGAGATCGAGACGAGCAGTACTTC,CASSPRAAGDRDEQYF
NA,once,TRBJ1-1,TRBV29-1,TGCAGCGTTGCGTGGGGGGGTTACACTGAAGCTTTCTTT,CSVAWGGYTEAFF
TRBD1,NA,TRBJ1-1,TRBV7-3,TGTGCCAGCAGAGCGACAGGGTTGGACACTGAAGCTTTCTTT,CASRATGLDTEAFF
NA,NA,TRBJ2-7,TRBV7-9,TGTGCCAGCAGCTTAGCGAGTAGCACGTTTGGCGAGCAGTACTTC,CASSLASSTFGEQYF
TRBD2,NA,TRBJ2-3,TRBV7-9,TGTGCCAGCAGCTTAGGGGTAGCGGGAGGGACAGATACGCAGTATTTT,CASSLGVAGGTDTQYF
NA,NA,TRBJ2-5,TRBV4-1,TGCGCCAGCAGCCAAGGTGGGGTCCGTGAGACCCAGTACTTC,CASSQGGVRETQYF